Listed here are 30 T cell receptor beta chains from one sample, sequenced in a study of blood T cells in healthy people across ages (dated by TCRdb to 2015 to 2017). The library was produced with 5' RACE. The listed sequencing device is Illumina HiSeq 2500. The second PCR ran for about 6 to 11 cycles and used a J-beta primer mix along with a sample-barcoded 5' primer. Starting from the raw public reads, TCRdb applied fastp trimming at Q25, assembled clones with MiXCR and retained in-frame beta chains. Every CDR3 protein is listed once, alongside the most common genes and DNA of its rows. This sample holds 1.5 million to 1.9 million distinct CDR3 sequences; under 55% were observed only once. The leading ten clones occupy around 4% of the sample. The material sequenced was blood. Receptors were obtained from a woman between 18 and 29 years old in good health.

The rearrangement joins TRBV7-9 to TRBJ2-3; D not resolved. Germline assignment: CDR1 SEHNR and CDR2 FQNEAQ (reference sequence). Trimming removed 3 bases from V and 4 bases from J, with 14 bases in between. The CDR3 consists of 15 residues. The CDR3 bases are TGTGCCAGCAGCTTCACCGGCCTCAGTCCAGATACGCAGTATTTT. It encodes CASSFTGLSPDTQYF.

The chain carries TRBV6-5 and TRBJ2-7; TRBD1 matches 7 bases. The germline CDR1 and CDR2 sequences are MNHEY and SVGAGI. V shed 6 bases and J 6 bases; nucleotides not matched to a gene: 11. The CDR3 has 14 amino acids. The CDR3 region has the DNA TGTGCCAGCAGGGGGACAGTCCTACGACCCGAGCAGTACTTC. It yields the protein CASRGTVLRPEQYF.

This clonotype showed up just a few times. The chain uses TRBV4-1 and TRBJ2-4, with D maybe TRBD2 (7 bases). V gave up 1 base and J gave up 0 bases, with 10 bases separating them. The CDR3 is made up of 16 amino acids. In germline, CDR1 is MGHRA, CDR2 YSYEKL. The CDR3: CASSQGGGLAKNIQYF. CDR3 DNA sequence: TGCGCCAGCAGCCAAGGGGGGGGGCTAGCCAAAAACATTCAGTACTTC.

The CDR3 nucleotides read TGTGCCAGCAGCTTCCAGGGGGGCGTTTACAATGAGCAGTTCTTC. It translates to CASSFQGGVYNEQFF. J is TRBJ2-1 and V is TRBV7-2; D is possibly TRBD1 (7 bases). Trimming shortened V by 3 bases and J by 4 bases, and 13 bases separated the two germline ends. CDR1 and CDR2 from the germline V gene are SGHTA and FQGNSA. The CDR3 has 15 residues.

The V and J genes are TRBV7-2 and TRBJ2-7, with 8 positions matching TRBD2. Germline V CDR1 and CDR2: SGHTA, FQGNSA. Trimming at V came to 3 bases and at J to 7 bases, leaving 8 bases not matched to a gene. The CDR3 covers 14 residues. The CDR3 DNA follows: TGTGCCAGCAGCTTTGGACTAGCTTTCAATGAGCAGTACTTC. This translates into CASSFGLAFNEQYF.

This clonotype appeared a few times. The chain's CDR3 is CASSRLAGNLVTQYF. In nucleotides, the CDR3 is TGTGCCAGCAGTCGACTAGCGGGAAACTTGGTTACGCAGTATTTT. The chain uses TRBV7-2 and TRBJ2-3, with 11 bases identical to TRBD2. CDR3 length: 15 amino acids. Germline CDR1 SGHTA, CDR2 FQGNSA. V dropped 6 bases and J dropped 8; count of bases not matched to a gene: 10.

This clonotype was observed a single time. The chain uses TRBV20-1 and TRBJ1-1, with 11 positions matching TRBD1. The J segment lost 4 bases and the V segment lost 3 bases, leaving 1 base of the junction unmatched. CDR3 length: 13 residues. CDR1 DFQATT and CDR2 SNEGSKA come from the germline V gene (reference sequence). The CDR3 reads CSARDRGPTEAFF. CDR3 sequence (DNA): TGCAGTGCTAGGGACAGGGGGCCCACTGAAGCTTTCTTT.

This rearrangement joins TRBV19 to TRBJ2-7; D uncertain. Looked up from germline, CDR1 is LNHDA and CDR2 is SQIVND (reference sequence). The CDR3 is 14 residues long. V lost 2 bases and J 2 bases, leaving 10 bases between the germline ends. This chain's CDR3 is CASSIRHQTYEQYF. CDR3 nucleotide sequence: TGTGCCAGTAGTATAAGGCACCAGACCTACGAGCAGTACTTC.

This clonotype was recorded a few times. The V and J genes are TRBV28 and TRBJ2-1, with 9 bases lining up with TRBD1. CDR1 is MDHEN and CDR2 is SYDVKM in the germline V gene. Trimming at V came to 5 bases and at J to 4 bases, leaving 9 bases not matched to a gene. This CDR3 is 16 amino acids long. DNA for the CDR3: TGTGCCAGCAGTGCCTCAGGACAGGGGACGTACAATGAGCAGTTCTTC. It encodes CASSASGQGTYNEQFF.

The CDR3 loop is CASSEGGFQETQFF. In nucleotides, the CDR3 is TGTGCCAGCAGCGAAGGGGGGTTCCAAGAGACCCAGTTCTTC. V and J are TRBV14 and TRBJ2-5; perhaps D is TRBD1 or TRBD2 (6 bases each). Matching the DNA end better, TRBJ2-1 makes the J call doubtful. The CDR3 has 14 residues. CDR1 and CDR2 (germline): SGHDN, FVKESK.

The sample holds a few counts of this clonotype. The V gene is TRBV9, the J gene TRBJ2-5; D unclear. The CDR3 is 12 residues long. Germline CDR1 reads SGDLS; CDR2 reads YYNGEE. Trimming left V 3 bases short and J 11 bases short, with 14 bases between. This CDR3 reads CASSGLGFEQYF. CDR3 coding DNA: TGTGCCAGCAGCGGCCTAGGATTTGAGCAGTACTTC.

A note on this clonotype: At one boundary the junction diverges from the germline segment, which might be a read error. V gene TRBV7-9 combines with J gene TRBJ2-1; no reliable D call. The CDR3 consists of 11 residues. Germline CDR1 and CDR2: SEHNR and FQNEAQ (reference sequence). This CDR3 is CAGSFVDEQFF. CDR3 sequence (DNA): TGTGCCGGCAGCTTCGTCGATGAGCAGTTCTTC.

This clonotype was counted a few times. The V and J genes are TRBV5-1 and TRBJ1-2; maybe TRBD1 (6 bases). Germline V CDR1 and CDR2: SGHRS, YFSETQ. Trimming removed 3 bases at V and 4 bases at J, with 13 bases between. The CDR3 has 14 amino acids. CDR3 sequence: CASSSQQGTYGYTF. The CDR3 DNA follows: TGCGCCAGCAGCTCCCAACAGGGAACCTATGGCTACACCTTC. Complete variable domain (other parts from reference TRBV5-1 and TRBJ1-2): KAGVTQTPRYLIKTRGQQVTLSCSPISGHRSVSWYQQTPGQGLQFLFEYFSETQRNKGNFPGRFSGRQFSNSRSEMNVSTLELGDSALYLCASSSQQGTYGYTFGSGTRLTVV.

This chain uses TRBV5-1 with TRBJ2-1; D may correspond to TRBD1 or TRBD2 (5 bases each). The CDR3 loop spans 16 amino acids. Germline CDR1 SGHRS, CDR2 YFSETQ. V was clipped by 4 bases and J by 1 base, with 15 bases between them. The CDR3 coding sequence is TGCGCCAGCAGCCCAACCGGGACCCAATCCTACAATGAGCAGTTCTTC. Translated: CASSPTGTQSYNEQFF.

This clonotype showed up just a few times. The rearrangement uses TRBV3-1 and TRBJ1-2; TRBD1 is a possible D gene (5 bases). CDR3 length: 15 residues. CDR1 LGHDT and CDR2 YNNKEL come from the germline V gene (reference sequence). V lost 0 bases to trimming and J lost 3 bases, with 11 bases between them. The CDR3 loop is CASSQDFGTDYGYTF. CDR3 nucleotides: TGTGCCAGCAGCCAAGATTTTGGGACGGACTATGGCTACACCTTC.

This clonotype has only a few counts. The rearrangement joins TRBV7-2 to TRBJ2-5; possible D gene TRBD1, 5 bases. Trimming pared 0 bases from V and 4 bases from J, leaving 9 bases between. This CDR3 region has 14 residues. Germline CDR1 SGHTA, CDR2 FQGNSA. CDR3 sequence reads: CASSLAQGTETQYF. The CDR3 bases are TGTGCCAGCAGCTTAGCCCAGGGCACAGAGACCCAGTACTTC.

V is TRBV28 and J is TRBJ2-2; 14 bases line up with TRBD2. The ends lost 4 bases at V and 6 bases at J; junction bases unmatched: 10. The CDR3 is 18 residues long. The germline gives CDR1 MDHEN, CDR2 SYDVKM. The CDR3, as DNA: TGTGCCAGCAGTTCCCCCAGACTAGCGGGAGGGTATTCCGGGGAGCTGTTTTTT. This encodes CASSSPRLAGGYSGELFF.

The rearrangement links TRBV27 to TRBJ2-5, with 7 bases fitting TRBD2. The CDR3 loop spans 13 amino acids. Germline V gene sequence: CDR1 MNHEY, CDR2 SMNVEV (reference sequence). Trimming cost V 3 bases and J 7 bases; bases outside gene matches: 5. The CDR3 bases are TGTGCCAGCAGTTTCGTCAGGGAGGGGACCCAGTACTTC. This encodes CASSFVREGTQYF.

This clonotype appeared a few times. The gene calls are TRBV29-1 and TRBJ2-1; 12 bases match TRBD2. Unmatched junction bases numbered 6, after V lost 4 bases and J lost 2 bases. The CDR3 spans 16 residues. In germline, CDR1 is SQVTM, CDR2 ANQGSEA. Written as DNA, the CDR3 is TGCAGCGTTGTTAACGGACTAGCGGGAACCTACAATGAGCAGTTCTTC. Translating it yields CSVVNGLAGTYNEQFF.

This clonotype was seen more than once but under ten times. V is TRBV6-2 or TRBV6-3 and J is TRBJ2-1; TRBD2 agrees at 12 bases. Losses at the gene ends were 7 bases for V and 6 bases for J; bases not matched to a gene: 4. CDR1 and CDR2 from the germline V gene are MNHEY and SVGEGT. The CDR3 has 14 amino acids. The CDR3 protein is CASKGLAGRNEQFF. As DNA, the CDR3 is TGTGCCAGCAAAGGACTAGCGGGACGCAATGAGCAGTTCTTC.

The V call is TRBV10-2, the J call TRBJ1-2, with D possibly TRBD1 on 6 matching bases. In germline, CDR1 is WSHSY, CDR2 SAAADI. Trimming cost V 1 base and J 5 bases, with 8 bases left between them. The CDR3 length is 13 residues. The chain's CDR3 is CASSEWTEYGYTF. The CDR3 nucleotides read TGCGCCAGCAGTGAGTGGACAGAATATGGCTACACCTTC.

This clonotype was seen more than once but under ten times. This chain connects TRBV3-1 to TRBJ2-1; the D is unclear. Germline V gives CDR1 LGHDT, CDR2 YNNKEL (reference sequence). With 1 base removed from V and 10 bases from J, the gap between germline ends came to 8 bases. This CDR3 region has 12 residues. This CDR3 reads CASSQVGREQFF. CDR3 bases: TGTGCCAGCAGCCAAGTCGGACGGGAGCAGTTCTTC.

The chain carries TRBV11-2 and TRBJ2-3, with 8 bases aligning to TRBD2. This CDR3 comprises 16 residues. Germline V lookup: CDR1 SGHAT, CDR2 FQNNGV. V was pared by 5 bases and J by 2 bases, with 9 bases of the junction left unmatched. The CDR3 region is CASSRGGRGITDTQYF. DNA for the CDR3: TGTGCCAGCAGCCGCGGGGGGCGGGGAATCACAGATACGCAGTATTTT.

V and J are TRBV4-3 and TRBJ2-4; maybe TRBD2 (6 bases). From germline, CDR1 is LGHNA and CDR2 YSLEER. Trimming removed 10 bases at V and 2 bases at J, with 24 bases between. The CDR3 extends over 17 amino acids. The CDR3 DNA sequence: TGCGCCAACTACCGTGGGGGGAGGTTAAGTCCCAAAAACATTCAGTACTTC. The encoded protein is CANYRGGRLSPKNIQYF.

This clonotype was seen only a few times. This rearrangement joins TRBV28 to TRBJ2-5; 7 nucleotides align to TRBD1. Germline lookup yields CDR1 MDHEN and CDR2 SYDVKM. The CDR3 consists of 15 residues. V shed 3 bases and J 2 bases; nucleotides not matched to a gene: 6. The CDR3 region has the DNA TGTGCCAGCAGTTTGTGGGACAGACGACAAGAGACCCAGTACTTC. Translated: CASSLWDRRQETQYF.

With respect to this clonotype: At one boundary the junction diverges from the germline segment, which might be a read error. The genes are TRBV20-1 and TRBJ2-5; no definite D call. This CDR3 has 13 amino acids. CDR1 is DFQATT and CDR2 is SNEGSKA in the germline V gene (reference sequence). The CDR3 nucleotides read TGCAGTGCTACCCGACCGGAACAAGAGACCCGGTACTTC. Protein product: CSATRPEQETRYF.

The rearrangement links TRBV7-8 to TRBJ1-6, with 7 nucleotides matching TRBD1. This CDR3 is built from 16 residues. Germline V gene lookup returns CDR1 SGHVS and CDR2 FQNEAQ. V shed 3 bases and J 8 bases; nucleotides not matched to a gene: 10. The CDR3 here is CASSFGTATGDSPLHF. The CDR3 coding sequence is TGTGCCAGCAGCTTCGGGACAGCCACGGGGGATTCACCCCTCCACTTT.

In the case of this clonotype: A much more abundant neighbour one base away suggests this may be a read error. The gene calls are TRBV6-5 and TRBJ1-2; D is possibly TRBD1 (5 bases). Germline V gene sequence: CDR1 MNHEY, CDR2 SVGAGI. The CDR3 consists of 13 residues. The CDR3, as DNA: TGTACCAGCAGCAGAGGGGCAAACTATGGCTACACCTTC. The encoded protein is CTSSRGANYGYTF.

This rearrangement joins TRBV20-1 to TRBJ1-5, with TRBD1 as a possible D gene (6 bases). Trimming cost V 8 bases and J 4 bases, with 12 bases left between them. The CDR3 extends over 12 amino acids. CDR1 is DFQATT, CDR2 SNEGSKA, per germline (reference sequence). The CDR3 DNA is TGCAGTCTTGGACAGATTAATCAGCCCCAGCATTTT. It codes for CSLGQINQPQHF.

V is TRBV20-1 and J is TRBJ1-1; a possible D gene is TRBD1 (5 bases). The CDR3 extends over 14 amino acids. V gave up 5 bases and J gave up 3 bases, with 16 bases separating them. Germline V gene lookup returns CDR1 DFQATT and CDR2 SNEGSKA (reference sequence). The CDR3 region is CSAGLQGLHTEAFF. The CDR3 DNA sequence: TGCAGTGCTGGATTGCAGGGATTACACACTGAAGCTTTCTTT.